These 19 T cell receptor beta chains were sequenced from one sample in a study of T cell repertoires in cytomegalovirus infection. TCRdb analysed the reads with MiXCR anew, one entry per CDR3 protein. Of approximately 500,000 distinct CDR3 sequences in the sample, more than 25% were seen once. The sequenced sample was PBMCs. The origin of the receptors is a human donor in good health (CMV status not recorded). Some clones in this sample may be carry-over from other donors' samples.

The V and J genes are TRBV4-1 and TRBJ2-7, with D perhaps TRBD1 (5 bases). V lost 0 bases and J 0 bases, leaving 12 bases between the germline ends. The CDR3 loop spans 16 amino acids. The germline V gene encodes CDR1 MGHRA and CDR2 YSYEKL. In DNA form, the CDR3 reads TGCGCCAGCAGCCAAGATCTCGACAGCTTCTCCTACGAGCAGTACTTC. Amino acids: CASSQDLDSFSYEQYF.

The V and J genes are TRBV28 and TRBJ2-7; D is unclear. Germline V lookup: CDR1 MDHEN, CDR2 SYDVKM. The CDR3 is 12 amino acids. The ends were cut back, 5 bases at V and 2 bases at J, with 7 bases in the middle. In DNA form, the CDR3 reads TGTGCCAGCAGTGTGCAAACCTACGAGCAGTACTTC. This gives the protein CASSVQTYEQYF.

The sample holds a few counts of this clonotype. This chain connects TRBV11-3 to TRBJ2-3, with D perhaps matching TRBD1 or TRBD2 (7 bases each). The CDR3 runs to 15 residues. The germline V and J ends were trimmed by 1 base and 9 bases, with 17 bases remaining between them. Germline values: CDR1 SGHNT, CDR2 YENEEA. The CDR3 sequence: CASSLGPSRGGTQYF. The CDR3 DNA reads TGTGCCAGCAGCTTAGGACCCTCCAGGGGGGGCACGCAGTATTTT.

This rearrangement joins TRBV20-1 to TRBJ1-5, with a possible D match to TRBD1 (6 bases). The CDR3 is 13 residues long. Germline CDR1 DFQATT, CDR2 SNEGSKA (reference sequence). V lost 6 bases and J lost 7, with 16 bases in between. CDR3 region: CSAVQGGGQPQHF. The CDR3 DNA is TGCAGTGCCGTACAGGGAGGAGGGCAGCCCCAGCATTTT.

This clonotype was seen repeatedly, ten times or more. This chain joins TRBV7-2 and TRBJ1-6, with 9 positions matching TRBD1. Germline CDR1 and CDR2: SGHTA and FQGNSA. With 1 base clipped from V and 10 bases from J, the junction kept 8 bases outside the gene matches. The CDR3 is 16 residues long. CDR3 in amino acids: CASSLEGQGRGSPLHF. For the CDR3, the DNA is TGTGCCAGCAGCTTAGAGGGACAGGGTCGAGGATCACCCCTCCACTTT.

Only one count was recorded for this clonotype. The chain carries TRBV27 and TRBJ2-2; 10 positions agree with TRBD2. Germline V CDR1 and CDR2: MNHEY, SMNVEV (reference sequence). V was clipped by 1 base and J by 5 bases; unmatched bases: 7. The CDR3 contains 17 residues. The DNA of the CDR3 is TGTGCCAGCAGTTTATGGCTAGCGGGAGCTAGAACCGGGGAGCTGTTTTTT. Residues: CASSLWLAGARTGELFF.

The rearrangement uses TRBV12-3 or TRBV12-4 and TRBJ2-7, with 8 bases that match TRBD2. J lost 0 bases, V lost 5 bases, and 6 bases had no gene match. The CDR3 spans 15 residues. CDR3: CASSRERESSYEQYF. CDR3 nucleotide sequence: TGTGCCAGCAGTCGGGAGCGGGAGAGCTCCTACGAGCAGTACTTC.

V and J are TRBV6-1 and TRBJ2-7, with 9 bases fitting TRBD1. V trimming: 7 bases; J trimming: 4 bases; junction bases outside the gene matches: 8. The CDR3 has 14 residues. The germline gives CDR1 MNHNS, CDR2 SASEGT. The CDR3 here is CASTQGQGWYEQYF. The CDR3 coding sequence is TGTGCCAGCACACAGGGACAGGGTTGGTACGAGCAGTACTTC.

J is TRBJ1-5 and V is TRBV19, with a weak D call TRBD1 (5 bases). Looked up from germline, CDR1 is LNHDA and CDR2 is SQIVND (reference sequence). CDR3 size: 14 residues. Trimming left V 7 bases short and J 4 bases short, with 14 bases between. CDR3 nucleotides: TGTGCCAGTATAGGGGCGAAGGGGAATCAGCCCCAGCATTTT. It specifies CASIGAKGNQPQHF.

This clonotype showed up just a few times. The J gene is TRBJ2-3, the V gene TRBV12-3 or TRBV12-4; possible D gene TRBD2, 5 bases. V gave up 6 bases and J gave up 2 bases, with 9 bases separating them. CDR3 length: 13 amino acids. CDR3 bases: TGTGCCAGCAGGCCCCGGGACACAGATACGCAGTATTTT. Translated: CASRPRDTDTQYF.

The V and J genes are TRBV3-1 and TRBJ2-5, with 7 bases that match TRBD1. Germline CDR1 and CDR2: LGHDT and YNNKEL (reference sequence). The CDR3 loop spans 15 amino acids. After removal of 1 base from V and 7 bases from J, the junction contained 9 bases not matched to a gene. CDR3 sequence (DNA): TGTGCCAGCAGCCAAGGGGACAGCCTTATCGGGACCCAGTACTTC. Protein: CASSQGDSLIGTQYF.

This clonotype has more than one count but fewer than ten. The chain combines TRBV7-6 with TRBJ2-1, with 7 nucleotides matching TRBD2. This CDR3 comprises 16 residues. J lost 5 bases, V lost 2 bases, and 9 bases had no gene match. Germline lookup yields CDR1 SGHVS and CDR2 FNYEAQ. The CDR3 sequence is CASSLSFGGGDNEQFF. Here the CDR3 DNA reads TGTGCCAGCAGCTTATCATTTGGGGGAGGGGACAATGAGCAGTTCTTC.

The rearrangement uses TRBV24-1 and TRBJ1-5; the D is unclear. CDR1 is KGHDR, CDR2 SFDVKD, per germline. Trimming stripped 0 bases from V and 0 bases from J, with 2 bases between. The CDR3 loop spans 14 amino acids. In nucleotides, the CDR3 is TGTGCCACCAGTGATTTGCTTAGCAATCAGCCCCAGCATTTT. Its protein is CATSDLLSNQPQHF.

This clonotype was observed a few times. The rearrangement uses TRBV7-2 and TRBJ2-2, with 9 nucleotides matching TRBD1. The CDR3 consists of 15 residues. Germline assignment: CDR1 SGHTA and CDR2 FQGNSA. J lost 6 bases, V lost 6 bases, and 8 bases had no gene match. The CDR3 DNA follows: TGTGCCAGCAGGTCCGGGACAGGGCTTCCCGGGGAGCTGTTTTTT. This sequence encodes CASRSGTGLPGELFF.

The chain recombines TRBV7-2 with TRBJ2-4, with 9 bases identical to TRBD1. The CDR3 consists of 14 residues. V lost 4 bases and J lost 11; bases outside the gene matches: 9. Germline CDR1 reads SGHTA; CDR2 reads FQGNSA. The CDR3 loop is CASSSGTGFSFQYF. CDR3 in DNA: TGTGCCAGCAGCTCCGGGACAGGGTTTTCGTTTCAGTACTTC.

The gene calls are TRBV4-1 and TRBJ2-7; D gene unclear. The CDR3 sequence is 13 residues long. Germline CDR1 and CDR2: MGHRA and YSYEKL. The V gene lost 4 bases and the J gene lost 3 bases, with 10 bases spanning the gap. CDR3 protein: CASSLERNYEQYV. The CDR3 bases are TGCGCCAGCAGCCTGGAGCGAAACTACGAGCAGTACGTC.

This clonotype occurred a few times. The chain links TRBV27 to TRBJ2-1; D is possibly TRBD1 (5 bases). Trimming removed 5 bases from V and 7 bases from J, with 12 bases in between. CDR1 and CDR2 from the germline V gene are MNHEY and SMNVEV (reference sequence). The length of the CDR3 is 13 residues. This CDR3 reads CASSLGVRNEQFF. The DNA of the CDR3 is TGTGCCAGCAGTCTAGGGGTTCGGAATGAGCAGTTCTTC.

This clonotype was seen a few times. This chain links TRBV20-1 with TRBJ1-2; D possibly corresponds to TRBD1 (6 bases). Germline lookup yields CDR1 DFQATT and CDR2 SNEGSKA (reference sequence). This CDR3 has 12 residues. Trimming removed 7 bases from V and 7 bases from J, with 16 bases in between. CDR3 bases: TGCAGTGTCAAAGGGGGGGGTACTGGCTACACCTTC. This sequence encodes CSVKGGGTGYTF.

The V call is TRBV12-3 or TRBV12-4, the J call TRBJ2-3; 15 bases map to TRBD2. V dropped 3 bases and J dropped 6; count of bases not matched to a gene: 16. CDR3 length: 20 residues. In DNA, the CDR3 is TGTGCCAGCAGTTTTCCCTTCCCCTCTACGGGACTAGCGGGAGGTGATACGCAGTATTTT. Translated: CASSFPFPSTGLAGGDTQYF.